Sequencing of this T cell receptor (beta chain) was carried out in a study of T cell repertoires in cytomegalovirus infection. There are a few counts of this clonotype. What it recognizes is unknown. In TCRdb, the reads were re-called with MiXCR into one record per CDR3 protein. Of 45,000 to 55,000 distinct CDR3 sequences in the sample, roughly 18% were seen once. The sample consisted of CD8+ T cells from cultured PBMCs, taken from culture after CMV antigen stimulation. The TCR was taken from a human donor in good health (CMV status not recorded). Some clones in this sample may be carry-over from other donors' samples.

The CDR3 sequence is CASSLKVGTSGGVREGEQYF. The CDR3 nucleotides read TGTGCCAGCAGTTTAAAGGTCGGGACTAGCGGGGGGGTTAGAGAGGGCGAGCAGTACTTC. This chain connects TRBV12-3 or TRBV12-4 to TRBJ2-7; 16 bases align to TRBD2. There are 20 residues in the CDR3. J gave up 6 bases and V 2 bases, and 16 bases lay outside the gene matches.